A selection of T cell receptor beta chains follows, all from one sample in a study of cytomegalovirus exposure and HLA in healthy donors. The assay was immunoSEQ multiplex PCR, and TCRdb's table has in-frame clones only and misses some. The repertoire holds roughly 200,000 clones, around nine tenths seen once, with 0.95% to 1.1% in the top ten. Sequencing was done on a sample of PBMCs. The origin of the receptors is a woman in her late teens or twenties in good health and CMV-seronegative. CDR3s include the opening cysteine and the closing phenylalanine or tryptophan. Fields, in order: J gene, V gene, CDR3 protein.

j_call: TRBJ2-5
v_call: TRBV18
cdr3_aa: CASSPLSSGGLETQYF

j_call: TRBJ1-1
v_call: TRBV7-9
cdr3_aa: CASTLPGGQGKNTEAFF

j_call: TRBJ1-5
v_call: TRBV11-2
cdr3_aa: CASSKDTYQPQHF

j_call: TRBJ2-3
v_call: TRBV2
cdr3_aa: CASTRSGGSTDTQYF

j_call: TRBJ2-3
v_call: TRBV5-4
cdr3_aa: CASSFAGGSADTQYF

j_call: TRBJ1-2
v_call: TRBV2
cdr3_aa: CASSDLYYSYTF

j_call: TRBJ1-2
v_call: TRBV11-2
cdr3_aa: CASTSGGSYGYTF

j_call: TRBJ1-2
v_call: TRBV5-4
cdr3_aa: CASSLATYGYTF

j_call: TRBJ1-2
v_call: TRBV6-5
cdr3_aa: CASSYARGDGYTF

j_call: TRBJ1-4
v_call: TRBV5-4
cdr3_aa: CASSLQGKSEKLFF

j_call: TRBJ2-1
v_call: TRBV7-6
cdr3_aa: CASSLGGSSNEQFF

j_call: TRBJ1-2
v_call: TRBV19
cdr3_aa: CASSIKQGWNGYTF

j_call: TRBJ1-2
v_call: TRBV4-1
cdr3_aa: CASSPGFGEDGYTF

j_call: TRBJ2-3
v_call: TRBV7-6
cdr3_aa: CASSLGPPGGSGADTQYF

j_call: TRBJ1-1
v_call: TRBV6-5
cdr3_aa: CASSEILRDTEAFF

j_call: TRBJ1-1
v_call: TRBV25-1
cdr3_aa: CASSESGFTEAFF

j_call: TRBJ1-2
v_call: TRBV27
cdr3_aa: CASRPTGPNYGYTF

j_call: TRBJ2-1
v_call: TRBV7-2
cdr3_aa: CASSKGGLETTEQFF

j_call: TRBJ2-3
v_call: TRBV7-2
cdr3_aa: CASSLGPSGSTDTQYF

j_call: TRBJ2-7
v_call: TRBV10-3
cdr3_aa: CAISEPIAGESYEQYF

j_call: TRBJ2-1
v_call: TRBV4-2
cdr3_aa: CASSQSGVAGEDNEQFF

j_call: TRBJ2-2
v_call: TRBV7-6
cdr3_aa: CASSLILATGELFF

j_call: TRBJ2-6
v_call: TRBV9
cdr3_aa: CASSGISGQGTYGANVLTF

j_call: TRBJ2-1
v_call: TRBV11-2
cdr3_aa: CASSMGLAGVGEFF

j_call: TRBJ2-3
v_call: TRBV10-2
cdr3_aa: CASSDPAGLSTDTQYF

j_call: TRBJ2-4
v_call: TRBV19
cdr3_aa: CASSITEPAKNIQYF